The 23 T cell receptor beta chains in this list originate from one sample, sequenced in a study of beta chain features in type 1 diabetes. What these receptors recognize is not known. TCRB transcripts that were expressed got sequenced, as all of the isolated RNA had been reverse transcribed. TCRdb's copy holds only in-frame clones and misses some; the assay was immunoSEQ multiplex PCR. The sample shows some 190,000 clones, over 6% of them seen only once. Study results and limitations: In all four CD4+ subsets, TCRB CDR3 length was significantly, moderately reduced in type 1 diabetes.

What was sequenced was central memory CD4+ T cells from blood. The receptor set was obtained from a man younger than 30 with type 1 diabetes.

There are a few counts of this clone. This chain uses TRBV20-1 with TRBJ1-1; maybe TRBD1 (5 bases). CDR1 and CDR2 from the germline V gene are DFQATT and SNEGSKA (reference sequence). The germline V and J ends were trimmed by 7 bases and 3 bases, with 9 bases remaining between them. The CDR3 consists of 11 residues. The CDR3 DNA reads TGCAGTGGGGGGGGTTACACTGAAGCTTTCTTT. Translation: CSGGGYTEAFF.

The chain combines TRBV29-1 with TRBJ1-2; tentatively, D is TRBD1 (5 bases). V lost 3 bases to trimming and J lost 8 bases, with 16 bases between them. The CDR3 has 13 amino acids. Germline lookup yields CDR1 SQVTM and CDR2 ANQGSEA. The CDR3 spells CSVEGGWSDGYTF. The CDR3 nucleotides read TGCAGCGTTGAGGGGGGGTGGTCCGACGGCTACACCTTC.

This clone has more than one count but fewer than ten. The chain has TRBV2 and TRBJ2-5, with D perhaps TRBD2 (5 bases). Germline loops: CDR1 SNHLY, CDR2 FYNNEI. Trimming shortened V by 4 bases and J by 5 bases, and 8 bases separated the two germline ends. The CDR3 sequence is 12 residues long. The CDR3: CASSVREETQYF. DNA for the CDR3: TGTGCCAGCAGTGTTAGGGAGGAGACCCAGTACTTC. Drawing the rest from reference TRBV2 and TRBJ2-5, the complete variable domain is EPEVTQTPSHQVTQMGQEVILRCVPISNHLYFYWYRQILGQKVEFLVSFYNNEISEKSEIFDDQFSVERPDGSNFTLKIRSTKLEDSAMYFCASSVREETQYFGPGTRLLVL.

J is TRBJ2-1 and V is TRBV7-9; tentatively, D is TRBD2 (6 bases). Deletions cut 1 base from V and 8 bases from J, with 9 bases between. The V gene's germline CDR1 is SEHNR and CDR2 FQNEAQ (reference sequence). The CDR3 length is 13 residues. The CDR3 sequence is CASSLGSGDEQFF. The CDR3 DNA reads TGTGCCAGCAGCTTAGGTTCGGGGGATGAGCAGTTCTTC.

In this sample, this clone turned up a few times. This chain uses TRBV5-1 with TRBJ2-7; TRBD2 matches at 10 bases. The germline V gene has CDR1 SGHRS and CDR2 YFSETQ. There are 18 residues in the CDR3. The V and J ends lost 0 bases and 1 base, in that order; junction bases with no gene match: 10. The CDR3 loop is CASSLVVSGGATSYEQYF. The CDR3 DNA sequence: TGCGCCAGCAGCTTGGTCGTCAGCGGGGGGGCCACGTCCTACGAGCAGTACTTC.

This clone appeared a few times. The chain combines TRBV28 with TRBJ2-5; D is uncertain. Germline assignment: CDR1 MDHEN and CDR2 SYDVKM. V lost 8 bases and J lost 5, with 15 bases in between. CDR3 length equals 13 residues. Here the CDR3 DNA reads TGTGCCAGCTGCCCCGCGGTAAGGGAGACCCAGTACTTC. This sequence encodes CASCPAVRETQYF.

The chain employs TRBV4-3 and TRBJ1-2; no firm D call. V was shortened by 1 base and J by 2 bases, with 14 bases between the two germline ends. This CDR3 region has 16 residues. Germline CDR1 LGHNA, CDR2 YSLEER. DNA for the CDR3: TGCGCCAGCAGCCAAGTGATGGCCGCCGGGAACTATGGCTACACCTTC. Its protein is CASSQVMAAGNYGYTF.

This clone turned up a few times. The chain employs TRBV4-3 and TRBJ1-4; TRBD1 agrees at 10 bases. Germline V gene lookup returns CDR1 LGHNA and CDR2 YSLEER. The V segment lost 3 bases and the J segment 6 bases; nucleotides outside the gene matches: 4. This CDR3 is built from 15 residues. The CDR3 DNA follows: TGCGCCAGCAGCCAGGGAGACAGGGGGCATGAAAAACTGTTTTTT. It yields the protein CASSQGDRGHEKLFF.

This clone was counted a few times. This rearrangement joins TRBV7-9 to TRBJ2-3, with TRBD2 matching over 15 bases. This CDR3 region has 15 residues. J gave up 5 bases and V 5 bases, and 2 bases lay outside the gene matches. Germline CDR1 and CDR2: SEHNR and FQNEAQ (reference sequence). The CDR3 reads CASSAGLAGGDTQYF. In DNA form, the CDR3 reads TGTGCCAGCAGCGCGGGACTAGCGGGAGGAGATACGCAGTATTTT.

This clone has just a few counts. CDR3 amino acids: CASSSPTRGYNEQFF. CDR3 DNA sequence: TGTGCCAGCAGCTCGCCGACACGGGGCTACAATGAGCAGTTCTTC. V gene TRBV5-6 combines with J gene TRBJ2-1; possibly TRBD2 for D (5 bases). Trimming shortened V by 3 bases and J by 3 bases, and 13 bases separated the two germline ends. Germline CDR1 reads SGHDT; CDR2 reads YYEEEE. The CDR3 is made up of 15 amino acids.

The chain combines TRBV27 with TRBJ2-3; 12 positions agree with TRBD2. Trimming took 5 bases from V and 5 from J; bases not matched to a gene: 5. The CDR3 spans 15 residues. Germline loops: CDR1 MNHEY, CDR2 SMNVEV (reference sequence). This CDR3 reads CASSGGTSGLDTQYF. The CDR3, as DNA: TGTGCCAGCAGTGGCGGGACTAGCGGGTTAGATACGCAGTATTTT.

The rearrangement joins TRBV7-2 to TRBJ2-7, with D possibly being TRBD2 (5 bases). Germline assignment: CDR1 SGHTA and CDR2 FQGNSA. V lost 5 bases to trimming and J lost 10 bases, with 12 bases between them. The CDR3 covers 11 residues. CDR3 DNA: TGTGCCAGCAGCATCCGGGGTAGACAGTACTTC. Amino acids: CASSIRGRQYF. Filled out from reference TRBV7-2 and TRBJ2-7, the complete variable domain reads GAGVSQSPSNKVTEKGKDVELRCDPISGHTALYWYRQSLGQGLEFLIYFQGNSAPDKSGLPSDRFSAERTGGSVSTLTIQRTQQEDSAVYLCASSIRGRQYFGPGTRLTVT.

The rearrangement uses TRBV6-5 and TRBJ2-5; possible D gene TRBD1, 5 bases. Trimming took off 0 bases at V and 1 base at J, with 9 bases between the two ends. Germline CDR1 and CDR2: MNHEY and SVGAGI. The CDR3 has 15 residues. This chain's CDR3 is CASSYSTASQETQYF. In DNA, the CDR3 is TGTGCCAGCAGTTACTCGACAGCCTCCCAAGAGACCCAGTACTTC.

The chain uses TRBV2 and TRBJ1-1; possible D gene TRBD1, 6 bases. Germline CDR1 reads SNHLY; CDR2 reads FYNNEI. The CDR3 extends over 13 amino acids. V lost 3 bases, J lost 6 bases, and 11 bases lay in between. CDR3 DNA sequence: TGTGCCAGCAGTGACGGGACACTTTCTGAAGCTTTCTTT. Translating it yields CASSDGTLSEAFF.

This clone turned up a few times. The gene calls are TRBV6-6 and TRBJ1-1, with D unclear. Germline CDR1 is MNHNY and CDR2 is SVGAGI (reference sequence). CDR3 length: 12 residues. V was pared by 0 bases and J by 4 bases, with 3 bases between. The CDR3: CASSYSSTEAFF. For the CDR3, the DNA is TGTGCCAGCAGTTACTCGAGCACTGAAGCTTTCTTT.

Comments on this clone: The sample holds other DNA sequences that translate to the same CDR3. J is TRBJ2-3 and V is TRBV4-1, with D possibly being TRBD2 (5 bases). This CDR3 comprises 14 residues. Germline CDR1 MGHRA, CDR2 YSYEKL. Trimming removed 0 bases from V and 3 bases from J, with 7 bases in between. CDR3 coding DNA: TGCGCCAGCAGCCAAGATCCGGGGACAGATACGCAGTATTTT. Protein: CASSQDPGTDTQYF.

There are a few counts of this clone. The V call is TRBV7-2, the J call TRBJ2-7; D gene ambiguous. The CDR3 sequence is 13 residues long. V lost 5 bases and J lost 0, with 8 bases in between. The germline V gene has CDR1 SGHTA and CDR2 FQGNSA. CDR3: CASSPSSSYEQYF. The CDR3 coding sequence is TGTGCCAGCAGCCCATCTAGCTCCTACGAGCAGTACTTC. The complete variable domain, with remaining parts taken from reference TRBV7-2 and TRBJ2-7, reads GAGVSQSPSNKVTEKGKDVELRCDPISGHTALYWYRQSLGQGLEFLIYFQGNSAPDKSGLPSDRFSAERTGGSVSTLTIQRTQQEDSAVYLCASSPSSSYEQYFGPGTRLTVT.

This chain links TRBV5-4 with TRBJ1-5, with 8 bases lining up with TRBD1. Per the germline V gene, CDR1 is SGHNT and CDR2 is YYREEE (reference sequence). Trimming cost V 3 bases and J 2 bases; bases outside gene matches: 4. CDR3 length: 15 amino acids. For the CDR3, the DNA is TGTGCCAGCAGCTCCGGGACAGGCGGCAATCAGCCCCAGCATTTT. Amino acid sequence: CASSSGTGGNQPQHF.

This sequence joins TRBV7-9 and TRBJ2-5; weak D call: TRBD1 (7 bases). The CDR3 spans 15 residues. Trimming removed 2 bases from V and 5 bases from J, with 15 bases in between. Germline CDR1 SEHNR, CDR2 FQNEAQ (reference sequence). CDR3 nucleotide sequence: TGTGCCAGCAGCTTATCTGGAGGGGGCTACGAGACCCAGTACTTC. Protein: CASSLSGGGYETQYF.

The chain links TRBV15 to TRBJ2-2, with 8 bases aligning to TRBD1. CDR3 length equals 16 residues. Per germline, CDR1 LNHNV and CDR2 YYDKDF (reference sequence). Trimming cost V 3 bases and J 6 bases; bases outside gene matches: 9. The CDR3 region has the DNA TGTGCCACCAGCAGCCGGGACAGGCTTATCTCCGGGGAGCTGTTTTTT. Encoded protein: CATSSRDRLISGELFF. The full variable domain, completed using reference TRBV15 and TRBJ2-2, is DAMVIQNPRYQVTQFGKPVTLSCSQTLNHNVMYWYQQKSSQAPKLLFHYYDKDFNNEADTPDNFQSRRPNTSFCFLDIRSPGLGDTAMYLCATSSRDRLISGELFFGEGSRLTVL.

The chain couples TRBV19 to TRBJ2-1, with 12 bases fitting TRBD2. From germline, CDR1 is LNHDA and CDR2 SQIVND (reference sequence). The CDR3 has 14 residues. Losses at the gene ends were 7 bases for V and 9 bases for J; bases not matched to a gene: 7. DNA for the CDR3: TGTGCCAGTAAGCGACTAGCGGGAGCGGGTGAGCAGTTCTTC. Its translation: CASKRLAGAGEQFF.

This clone was found a few times. The rearrangement uses TRBV18 and TRBJ2-4; tentatively, D is TRBD1 (5 bases). The ends were cut back, 3 bases at V and 5 bases at J, with 8 bases in the middle. This CDR3 spans 13 amino acids. Germline V lookup: CDR1 KGHSH, CDR2 LQKENI. CDR3 sequence (DNA): TGTGCCAGCTCACCTTCACAGGAAAACATTCAGTACTTC. Its protein product is CASSPSQENIQYF.

In its sample, this clone was seen many times. The chain recombines TRBV29-1 with TRBJ2-1; 7 positions match TRBD2. Germline CDR1 SQVTM, CDR2 ANQGSEA. CDR3 length: 13 amino acids. V dropped 7 bases and J dropped 2; count of bases not matched to a gene: 5. Written as DNA, the CDR3 is TGCAGCGCCAGTAGCGGGCCCTACAATGAGCAGTTCTTC. Its protein product is CSASSGPYNEQFF.